The 18 T cell receptor beta chains below were found in one sample sequenced in a study of cytomegalovirus exposure and HLA in healthy donors. In the PCR, 60 Vbeta and 13 Jbeta primers were used. Profiling relied on immunoSEQ multiplex PCR, and the TCRdb table lists in-frame clones only, not all of them. This sample has more than 90,000 clones, with about three quarters found just once. Sequencing was done on a sample of PBMCs. Receptors were obtained from a human donor in good health.

The chain uses TRBV12-2 and TRBJ1-5. TRBV12-2 is shown as a pseudogene. CDR3 length: 15 amino acids. CDR3 sequence: CASLVDPRSNQPQHF. CDR3 nucleotides: TGTGCAAGTCTCGTAGACCCGAGGAGCAATCAGCCCCAGCATTTT.

This clone turned up a few times. The rearrangement links TRBV2 to TRBJ2-5, with TRBD1 matching over 8 bases. Germline loops: CDR1 SNHLY, CDR2 FYNNEI. The CDR3 contains 13 residues. V trimming: 7 bases; J trimming: 4 bases; junction bases outside the gene matches: 5. The CDR3 spells CASTVTGGETQYF. CDR3 in DNA: TGTGCCAGCACCGTTACAGGGGGAGAGACCCAGTACTTC.

This sequence joins TRBV19 and TRBJ2-5; maybe TRBD1 (6 bases). Germline lookup yields CDR1 LNHDA and CDR2 SQIVND (reference sequence). V shed 6 bases and J shed 4 bases, with 15 bases lying between them. This CDR3 contains 14 residues. This CDR3 is CASSRGQMGETQYF. Written as DNA, the CDR3 is TGTGCCAGTAGCAGGGGCCAAATGGGAGAGACCCAGTACTTC.

The chain recombines TRBV7-9 with TRBJ2-7; D gene unclear. The germline CDR1 and CDR2 sequences are SEHNR and FQNEAQ (reference sequence). Between the trimmed V and J ends, which lost 5 bases and 6 bases, there was a span of 20 bases. This CDR3 is 15 amino acids long. The CDR3 protein is CASSVGPRIISEQYF. In DNA form, the CDR3 reads TGTGCCAGCAGCGTGGGCCCCCGAATTATCAGCGAGCAGTACTTC.

The chain links TRBV7-2 to TRBJ1-2; 9 bases align to TRBD1. The germline V gene has CDR1 SGHTA and CDR2 FQGNSA. V lost 3 bases and J lost 3; bases outside the gene matches: 8. The CDR3 length is 16 residues. For the CDR3, the DNA is TGTGCCAGCAGCTTGGGATCCGGGACAGGGCACTATGGCTACACCTTC. Translation gives CASSLGSGTGHYGYTF.

This clone was counted between two and nine times. The chain employs TRBV7-2 and TRBJ1-4; 8 positions match TRBD1. Per the germline V gene, CDR1 is SGHTA and CDR2 is FQGNSA. The ends lost 5 bases at V and 5 bases at J; junction bases unmatched: 4. CDR3 length equals 14 residues. The CDR3 spells CASSLGQGNEKLFF. CDR3 nucleotide sequence: TGTGCCAGCAGCCTAGGACAGGGAAATGAAAAACTGTTTTTT.

Of note for this clone: Mismatch with germline at one junction end may stem from a read error. The rearrangement links TRBV29-1 to TRBJ2-1, with D hard to call. This CDR3 has 11 amino acids. Germline V gene lookup returns CDR1 SQVTM and CDR2 ANQGSEA. The CDR3 DNA sequence: TGTGGCGGAAGAGCCTACAATGAGCAGTTCTTC. Its protein product is CGGRAYNEQFF.

This sequence joins TRBV5-1 and TRBJ2-5; 9 nucleotides align to TRBD2. With V trimmed by 4 bases and J by 4 bases, 11 bases remained unmatched. Germline V gives CDR1 SGHRS, CDR2 YFSETQ. The CDR3 covers 16 residues. The DNA for the CDR3 is TGCGCCAGCAGCCGGTCACTGGGCGGGGGGGGAGAGACCCAGTACTTC. It is translated as CASSRSLGGGGETQYF.

This clone was observed a few times. The junction departs from the called germline gene at one end, perhaps through a read error. This chain joins TRBV5-8 and TRBJ1-1; D unresolved. The CDR3 is 18 residues long. CDR1 and CDR2 from the germline V gene are SGHTS and YDEGEE. The CDR3, as DNA: TGTGCCAGCGGCTTTGGGCGGGTAGCGACATATAAGAACACTGAAGCTTTCTTT. Protein sequence: CASGFGRVATYKNTEAFF.

The chain links TRBV5-8 to TRBJ1-1, with a weak D call TRBD1 (5 bases). V was clipped by 1 base and J by 5 bases, with 6 bases between them. Germline V gene data show CDR1 as SGHTS and CDR2 as YDEGEE. CDR3 length: 12 amino acids. The CDR3 here is CASSLRQTEAFF. The CDR3, as DNA: TGTGCCAGCAGCTTGAGACAGACTGAAGCTTTCTTT.

J is TRBJ1-6 and V is TRBV7-8; D is ambiguous. Germline CDR1 reads SGHVS; CDR2 reads FQNEAQ. V gave up 1 base and J gave up 3 bases, with 7 bases separating them. The CDR3 covers 15 residues. The CDR3, as DNA: TGTGCCAGCAGCTTAGATGGCAGCTATAATTCACCCCTCCACTTT. Translation gives CASSLDGSYNSPLHF.

V gene TRBV7-9 combines with J gene TRBJ1-2; 10 nucleotides line up with TRBD1. The V gene end was trimmed by 6 bases and the J gene end by 3 bases; junction bases not matched to a gene: 7. The CDR3 has 15 amino acids. The germline V gene has CDR1 SEHNR and CDR2 FQNEAQ (reference sequence). The CDR3 DNA is TGTGCCAGCAGAAAGGACAGGGGGTATGACTATGGCTACACCTTC. It encodes CASRKDRGYDYGYTF.

V is TRBV7-9 and J is TRBJ1-4; possible D gene TRBD1, 6 bases. The CDR3 runs to 17 residues. V lost 5 bases, J lost 0 bases, and 16 bases lay in between. Germline V gene sequence: CDR1 SEHNR, CDR2 FQNEAQ (reference sequence). CDR3 nucleotides: TGTGCCAGCAGCCGATCACCCGGACAGCCAACTAATGAAAAACTGTTTTTT. This gives the protein CASSRSPGQPTNEKLFF.

The chain combines TRBV19 with TRBJ1-2; no definite D call. The V end lost 4 bases, the J end lost 4 bases, and 22 bases lay between the germline ends. This CDR3 has 17 residues. Germline values: CDR1 LNHDA, CDR2 SQIVND (reference sequence). CDR3 in DNA: TGTGCCAGTAGTACTCTTCTTATTTCGACGGGTGGCTATGGCTACACCTTC. It translates to CASSTLLISTGGYGYTF.

This chain connects TRBV7-9 to TRBJ2-1, with 9 bases aligning to TRBD1. Germline CDR1 SEHNR, CDR2 FQNEAQ (reference sequence). Germline trimming cut 5 bases from V and 3 bases from J; bases unmatched to any gene: 5. The length of the CDR3 is 15 residues. CDR3 DNA: TGTGCCAGCAGCCGCCGGGACAGGGTCTACAATGAGCAGTTCTTC. Translated: CASSRRDRVYNEQFF.

This chain links TRBV5-4 with TRBJ2-7, with a possible D match to TRBD2 (5 bases). V lost 2 bases to trimming and J lost 0 bases, with 9 bases between them. CDR1 SGHNT and CDR2 YYREEE come from the germline V gene (reference sequence). CDR3 size: 14 residues. CDR3 residues: CASSLEGPSYEQYF. In DNA form, the CDR3 reads TGTGCCAGCAGCTTAGAGGGTCCCTCCTACGAGCAGTACTTC.

The gene calls are TRBV29-1 and TRBJ2-7, with D possibly matching TRBD2 (6 bases). Germline CDR1 reads SQVTM; CDR2 reads ANQGSEA. The CDR3 runs to 13 residues. V was cut by 7 bases and J by 6 bases, with 19 bases left in between. This CDR3 is CSAGGGVGGEQYF. The CDR3 DNA sequence: TGCAGCGCCGGAGGAGGGGTCGGGGGCGAGCAGTACTTC.

The J gene is TRBJ2-2, the V gene TRBV7-6; TRBD1 might be the D (6 bases). The V gene lost 5 bases and the J gene lost 4 bases, with 14 bases spanning the gap. Germline CDR1 is SGHVS and CDR2 is FNYEAQ. This CDR3 spans 15 amino acids. Written as DNA, the CDR3 is TGTGCCAGCAGCCCGTCTTTGGGGGCCACCGGGGAGCTGTTTTTT. This sequence encodes CASSPSLGATGELFF.